This TCR beta chain was profiled in a study of cytomegalovirus exposure and HLA in healthy donors. As for the study in general: The 120 validation repertoires, a later analysis reported, used the same platform as the 550 to 700 repertoires from the first cohort. General study results and limits: Reported performance of the classifier showed diagnosis of cytomegalovirus status with high specificity and sensitivity. There were about 160 TCR beta chains listed as cytomegalovirus-associated.

Donors were drawn from the approximately 130-subject validation cohort, separate from the approximately 670-subject first cohort. Clones were read by immunoSEQ multiplex PCR, and TCRdb kept only the in-frame ones, dropping some. Of some 310,000 clones in the sample, around 90% were seen once. Germline V gene sequence: CDR1 LNHNV, CDR2 YYDKDF (reference sequence). V trimming: 2 bases; J trimming: 7 bases; junction bases outside the gene matches: 13. The CDR3 runs 19 residues. On this clone: Its antigen is not identified.

The TCR originated in a man aged 30-40 years in good health and CMV-seronegative. V is TRBV15 and J is TRBJ2-1; 14 bases are shared with TRBD2. Sequencing was done on a sample of PBMCs. The CDR3 reads CATSRTGTSGGQTQNEQFF. In DNA form, the CDR3 reads TGTGCCACCAGCAGAACCGGGACTAGCGGGGGCCAGACCCAGAATGAGCAGTTCTTC.